Each of the 18 T cell receptor beta chains below was sequenced from the same sample in a study of blood T cell repertoires in COVID-19. TCRdb keeps only in-frame clones here, not all; method: immunoSEQ multiplex PCR. The sample records 70,000 or so clones, 75% to 90% being singletons. The sample comprised peripheral blood. The receptor source for this set is a woman older than 75 with active or convalescent COVID-19.

The chain combines TRBV14 with TRBJ2-5, with D maybe TRBD2 (5 bases). Per germline, CDR1 SGHDN and CDR2 FVKESK. The V end was cut by 1 base, the J end by 11 bases, with 14 bases between. The CDR3 extends over 13 amino acids. The CDR3 DNA sequence: TGTGCCAGCAGCCAAGCGTGGACCCTAGCTCAGTACTTC. Translating gives CASSQAWTLAQYF.

V gene TRBV12-3 or TRBV12-4 combines with J gene TRBJ1-6; 7 bases match TRBD1. This CDR3 is built from 12 residues. Unmatched junction bases numbered 4, after V lost 7 bases and J lost 10 bases. The CDR3 region has the DNA TGTGCCAGCACCCGACAGGGATCACCCCTCCACTTT. Its protein product is CASTRQGSPLHF.

The chain has TRBV3-1 (or the pseudogene TRBV3-2) and TRBJ2-2; 11 bases are shared with TRBD1. Germline assignment: CDR1 LGHDT and CDR2 YNNKEL (reference sequence). This CDR3 region has 16 residues. With V trimmed by 2 bases and J by 7 bases, 6 bases remained unmatched. CDR3 amino acids: CASSQHGQGAGGELFF. The CDR3 DNA is TGTGCCAGCAGCCAACACGGACAGGGGGCGGGCGGGGAGCTGTTTTTT.

The rearrangement joins TRBV3-1 (or the pseudogene TRBV3-2) to TRBJ2-1, with D tentatively TRBD2 (7 bases). The CDR3 runs to 15 residues. CDR1 LGHDT and CDR2 YNNKEL come from the germline V gene (reference sequence). Deletions cut 1 base from V and 8 bases from J, with 15 bases between. CDR3 region: CASSQGLGGGDEQFF. The CDR3 DNA reads as TGTGCCAGCAGCCAAGGCCTAGGGGGGGGAGATGAGCAGTTCTTC.

The V and J genes are TRBV6-4 and TRBJ1-2; D not certain. CDR1 and CDR2 (germline): MRHNA, SNTAGT. Trimming took off 5 bases at V and 2 bases at J, with 9 bases between the two ends. The CDR3 spans 13 residues. This CDR3 is CASSPGSNYGYTF. CDR3 coding DNA: TGTGCCAGCAGTCCGGGATCCAACTATGGCTACACCTTC.

The V gene is TRBV7-9, the J gene TRBJ2-7; TRBD2 is a possible D gene (6 bases). The CDR3 covers 15 residues. Per the germline V gene, CDR1 is SEHNR and CDR2 is FQNEAQ (reference sequence). Trimming shortened V by 8 bases and J by 3 bases, and 20 bases separated the two germline ends. The CDR3 nucleotides are TGTGCCAGCGTAACCCGGGGGACGGAACACTACGAGCAGTACTTC. This gives the protein CASVTRGTEHYEQYF.

CDR3 in amino acids: CASSIAGSTETQYF. The DNA for the CDR3 is TGTGCCAGCAGCATAGCGGGGTCTACAGAGACCCAGTACTTC. The chain uses TRBV5-4 and TRBJ2-5; 8 bases map to TRBD2. The V gene's germline CDR1 is SGHNT and CDR2 YYREEE (reference sequence). V gave up 4 bases and J gave up 4 bases; unmatched junction bases: 6. The CDR3 is 14 residues long.

The rearrangement links TRBV5-1 to TRBJ2-2; no clear D gene. The CDR3 is 17 amino acids. CDR1 and CDR2 (germline): SGHRS, YFSETQ. Trimming took 0 bases from V and 3 from J, leaving 15 bases between them. CDR3 sequence: CASSLAFEQVYTGELFF. The CDR3 bases are TGCGCCAGCAGCTTGGCCTTCGAGCAGGTTTACACCGGGGAGCTGTTTTTT.

The J gene is TRBJ2-5, the V gene TRBV7-2; TRBD2 matches at 9 bases. V was clipped by 1 base and J by 1 base; unmatched bases: 7. The CDR3 spans 17 residues. Per the germline V gene, CDR1 is SGHTA and CDR2 is FQGNSA. The CDR3 coding sequence is TGTGCCAGCAGCTTAGGGGTTAGCGGGGGTCCCCAAGAGACCCAGTACTTC. As protein: CASSLGVSGGPQETQYF. Full variable domain (missing parts from reference TRBV7-2 and TRBJ2-5): GAGVSQSPSNKVTEKGKDVELRCDPISGHTALYWYRQSLGQGLEFLIYFQGNSAPDKSGLPSDRFSAERTGGSVSTLTIQRTQQEDSAVYLCASSLGVSGGPQETQYFGPGTRLLVL.

The rearrangement joins TRBV19 to TRBJ1-2, with D unresolved. Trimming pared 5 bases from V and 5 bases from J, leaving 18 bases between. CDR3 length: 15 residues. Germline V CDR1 and CDR2: LNHDA, SQIVND (reference sequence). DNA of the CDR3: TGTGCCAGTAGTGCCCGGGAGATCGCGAGATATGGCTACACCTTC. Its protein product is CASSAREIARYGYTF.

For the CDR3, the DNA is TGTGCCAGCAGCCTTGGGCCTCAGCCCCAGCATTTT. It specifies CASSLGPQPQHF. V gene TRBV3-1 (or the pseudogene TRBV3-2) combines with J gene TRBJ1-5; no definite D call. The CDR3 is 12 residues long. Germline V gene data show CDR1 as LGHDT and CDR2 as YNNKEL (reference sequence). V was shortened by 4 bases and J by 6 bases, with 7 bases between the two germline ends.

The chain is built from TRBV29-1 and TRBJ1-1; perhaps TRBD1 as D (5 bases). CDR3 length: 13 amino acids. V lost 8 bases and J lost 3, with 16 bases in between. Germline loops: CDR1 SQVTM, CDR2 ANQGSEA. The CDR3 DNA reads as TGCAGCTCCTCATCAGGGTCGGACACTGAAGCTTTCTTT. Encoded protein: CSSSSGSDTEAFF.

This chain joins TRBV7-2 and TRBJ1-6, with D perhaps matching TRBD1 (6 bases). The CDR3 has 17 amino acids. Germline lookup yields CDR1 SGHTA and CDR2 FQGNSA. The V and J ends lost 5 bases and 5 bases respectively, with 19 bases between them. CDR3 nucleotide sequence: TGTGCCAGCAGCGTAAATTCCGGGACACCCAATAATTCACCCCTCCACTTT. It specifies CASSVNSGTPNNSPLHF.

The J gene is TRBJ2-5, the V gene TRBV6-5; TRBD2 aligns across 8 bases. The CDR3 is 14 residues long. Germline V gives CDR1 MNHEY, CDR2 SVGAGI. The junction had 0 bases not matched to a gene; V was cut back by 0 bases and J by 3 bases. The CDR3 protein is CASSYSRGEETQYF. CDR3 in DNA: TGTGCCAGCAGTTACTCGCGGGGGGAAGAGACCCAGTACTTC.

The V gene is TRBV11-2, the J gene TRBJ1-4, with D hard to call. Trimming cost V 0 bases and J 4 bases, with 12 bases left between them. Germline V gene sequence: CDR1 SGHAT, CDR2 FQNNGV. This CDR3 contains 16 residues. The CDR3 protein is CASSLDHTDYNEKLFF. In nucleotides, the CDR3 is TGTGCCAGCAGCTTAGATCACACAGATTATAATGAAAAACTGTTTTTT.

The gene calls are TRBV3-1 (or the pseudogene TRBV3-2) and TRBJ2-7, with 13 bases aligning to TRBD2. The V segment lost 4 bases and the J segment 7 bases; nucleotides outside the gene matches: 10. The CDR3 totals 16 residues. Per germline, CDR1 LGHDT and CDR2 YNNKEL (reference sequence). The CDR3 coding sequence is TGTGCCAGCAGCCGTCGAACTAGCGGGGGGGCCGGGGAGCAGTACTTC. The encoded protein is CASSRRTSGGAGEQYF.

This clone has just a few counts. This rearrangement joins TRBV24-1 to TRBJ1-1, with a weak D call TRBD1 (5 bases). Germline CDR1 is KGHDR and CDR2 is SFDVKD. The CDR3 has 11 amino acids. Trimming removed 10 bases at V and 7 bases at J, with 12 bases between. The CDR3 bases are TGTGCCACTCGACAGCGGGGTGAAGCTTTCTTT. Protein: CATRQRGEAFF.

This clone was observed a handful of times. The CDR3 sequence is CASSFPDGGVAYEQYF. For the CDR3, the DNA is TGTGCCAGCAGTTTCCCGGACGGGGGGGTAGCCTACGAGCAGTACTTC. V usage is TRBV28 and J usage is TRBJ2-7; 8 nucleotides line up with TRBD2. Trimming removed 3 bases from V and 2 bases from J; junction bases left unmatched: 9. The CDR3 spans 16 residues. The germline gives CDR1 MDHEN, CDR2 SYDVKM. Combining the CDR3 with reference TRBV28 and TRBJ2-7 gives the whole variable domain DVKVTQSSRYLVKRTGEKVFLECVQDMDHENMFWYRQDPGLGLRLIYFSYDVKMKEKGDIPEGYSVSREKKERFSLILESASTNQTSMYLCASSFPDGGVAYEQYFGPGTRLTVT.